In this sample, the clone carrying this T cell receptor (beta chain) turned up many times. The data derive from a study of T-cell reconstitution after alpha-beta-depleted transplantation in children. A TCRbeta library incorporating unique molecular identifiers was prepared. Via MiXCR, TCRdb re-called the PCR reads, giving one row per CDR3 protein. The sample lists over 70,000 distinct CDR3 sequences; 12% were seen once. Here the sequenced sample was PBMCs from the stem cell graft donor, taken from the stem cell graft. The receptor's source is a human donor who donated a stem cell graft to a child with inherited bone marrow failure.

CDR3 amino acids: CASSYTGNYGYTF. In nucleotides, the CDR3 is TGTGCCAGCAGCTATACAGGAAACTATGGCTACACCTTC. The rearrangement links TRBV7-9 to TRBJ1-2, with D possibly TRBD1 on 5 matching bases. The CDR3 runs 13 residues. V dropped 4 bases and J dropped 2 bases, with 8 bases sitting between them. Germline V gene data show CDR1 as SEHNR and CDR2 as FQNEAQ (reference sequence).